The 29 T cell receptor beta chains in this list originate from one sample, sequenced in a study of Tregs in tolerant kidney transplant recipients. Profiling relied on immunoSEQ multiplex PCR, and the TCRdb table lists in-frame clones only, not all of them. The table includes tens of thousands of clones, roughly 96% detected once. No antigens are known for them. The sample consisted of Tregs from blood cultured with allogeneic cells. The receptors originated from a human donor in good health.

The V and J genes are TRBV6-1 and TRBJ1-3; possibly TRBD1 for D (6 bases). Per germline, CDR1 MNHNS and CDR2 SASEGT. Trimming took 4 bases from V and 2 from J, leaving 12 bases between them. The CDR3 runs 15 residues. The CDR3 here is CASSVEGQPGNTIYF. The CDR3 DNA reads TGTGCCAGCAGTGTTGAAGGACAGCCTGGAAACACCATATATTTT.

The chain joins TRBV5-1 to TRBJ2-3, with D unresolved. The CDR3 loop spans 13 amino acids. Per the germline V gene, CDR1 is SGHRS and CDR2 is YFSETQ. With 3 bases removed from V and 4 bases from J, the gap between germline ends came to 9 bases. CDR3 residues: CASSSQISDTQYF. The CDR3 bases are TGCGCCAGCAGCTCTCAAATTTCAGATACGCAGTATTTT.

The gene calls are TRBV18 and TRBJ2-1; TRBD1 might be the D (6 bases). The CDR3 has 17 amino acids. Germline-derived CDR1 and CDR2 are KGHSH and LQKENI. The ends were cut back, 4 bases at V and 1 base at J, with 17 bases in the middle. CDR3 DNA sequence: TGTGCCAGCTCACTATCTCTGGGACACCGGTCCTACAATGAGCAGTTCTTC. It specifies CASSLSLGHRSYNEQFF.

The chain's CDR3 is CASSFSGGAGSYNEQFF. CDR3 bases: TGTGCCAGCAGCTTTAGCGGGGGGGCCGGGTCCTACAATGAGCAGTTCTTC. The V call is TRBV11-2, the J call TRBJ2-1, with 11 positions matching TRBD2. The CDR3 has 17 amino acids. Losses at the gene ends were 3 bases for V and 1 base for J; bases not matched to a gene: 5. Germline V gene sequence: CDR1 SGHAT, CDR2 FQNNGV.

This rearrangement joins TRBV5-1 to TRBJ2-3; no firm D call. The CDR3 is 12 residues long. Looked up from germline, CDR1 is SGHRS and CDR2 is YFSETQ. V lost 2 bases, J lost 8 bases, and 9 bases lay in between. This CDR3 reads CASSFTEGTQYF. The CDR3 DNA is TGCGCCAGCAGCTTCACGGAAGGTACGCAGTATTTT.

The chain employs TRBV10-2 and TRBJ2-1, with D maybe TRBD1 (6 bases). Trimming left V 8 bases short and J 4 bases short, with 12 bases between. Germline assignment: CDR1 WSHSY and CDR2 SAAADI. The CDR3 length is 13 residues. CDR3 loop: CASRDIRYNEQFF. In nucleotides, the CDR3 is TGCGCCAGCCGGGACATAAGATACAATGAGCAGTTCTTC.

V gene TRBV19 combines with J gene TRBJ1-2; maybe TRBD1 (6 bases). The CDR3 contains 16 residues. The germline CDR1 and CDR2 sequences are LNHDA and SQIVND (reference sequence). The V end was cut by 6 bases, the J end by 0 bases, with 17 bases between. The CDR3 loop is CASSVEWTAPNYGYTF. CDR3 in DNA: TGTGCCAGTAGCGTAGAATGGACAGCCCCTAACTATGGCTACACCTTC.

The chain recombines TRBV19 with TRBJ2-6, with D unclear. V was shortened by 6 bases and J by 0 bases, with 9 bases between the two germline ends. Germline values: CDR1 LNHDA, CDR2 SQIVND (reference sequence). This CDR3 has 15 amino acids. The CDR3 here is CASRAVGSGANVLTF. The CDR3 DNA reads TGTGCCAGTAGAGCTGTCGGCTCTGGGGCCAACGTCCTGACTTTC.

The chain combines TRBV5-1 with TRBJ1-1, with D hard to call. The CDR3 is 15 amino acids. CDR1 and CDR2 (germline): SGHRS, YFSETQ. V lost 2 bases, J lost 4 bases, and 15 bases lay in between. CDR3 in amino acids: CASSFDVLVGTEAFF. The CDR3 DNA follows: TGCGCCAGCAGCTTTGATGTTCTGGTAGGCACTGAAGCTTTCTTT.

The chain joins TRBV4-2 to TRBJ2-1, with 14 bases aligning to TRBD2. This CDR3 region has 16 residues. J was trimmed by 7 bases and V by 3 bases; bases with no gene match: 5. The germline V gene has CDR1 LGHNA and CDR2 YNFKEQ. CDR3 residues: CASSHLGLAGANEQFF. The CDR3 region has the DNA TGTGCCAGCAGCCACCTGGGACTAGCGGGAGCTAATGAGCAGTTCTTC.

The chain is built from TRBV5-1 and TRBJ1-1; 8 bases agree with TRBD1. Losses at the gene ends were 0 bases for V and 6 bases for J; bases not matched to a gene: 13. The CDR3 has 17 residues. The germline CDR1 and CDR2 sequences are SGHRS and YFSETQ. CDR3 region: CASSLAGAGGRVAEAFF. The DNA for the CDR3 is TGCGCCAGCAGCTTGGCCGGGGCAGGGGGCAGGGTGGCTGAAGCTTTCTTT.

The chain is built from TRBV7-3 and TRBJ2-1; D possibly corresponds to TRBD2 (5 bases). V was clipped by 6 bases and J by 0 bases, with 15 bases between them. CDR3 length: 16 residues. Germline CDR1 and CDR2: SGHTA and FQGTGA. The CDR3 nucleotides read TGTGCCAGCAGTCCCGCGGGCCCGAGCTCCTACAATGAGCAGTTCTTC. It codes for CASSPAGPSSYNEQFF.

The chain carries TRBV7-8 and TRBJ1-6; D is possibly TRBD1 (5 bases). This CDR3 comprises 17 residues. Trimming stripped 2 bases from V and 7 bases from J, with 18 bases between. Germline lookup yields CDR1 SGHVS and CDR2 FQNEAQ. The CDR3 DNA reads TGTGCCAGCAGCTTAACGGAGAAAGGGGAAGGCAATTCACCCCTCCACTTT. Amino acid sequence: CASSLTEKGEGNSPLHF.

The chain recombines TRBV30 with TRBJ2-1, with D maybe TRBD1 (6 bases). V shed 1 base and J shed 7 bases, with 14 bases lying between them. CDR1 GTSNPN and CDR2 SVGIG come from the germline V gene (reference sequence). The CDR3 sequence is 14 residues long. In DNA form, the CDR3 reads TGTGCCTGGAGTGCGATCTACCAGGGGAATGAGCAGTTCTTC. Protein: CAWSAIYQGNEQFF.

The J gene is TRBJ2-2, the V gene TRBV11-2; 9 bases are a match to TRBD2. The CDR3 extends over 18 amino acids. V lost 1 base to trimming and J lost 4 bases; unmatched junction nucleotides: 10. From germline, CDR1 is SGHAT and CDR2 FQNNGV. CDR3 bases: TGTGCCAGCAGCTTAGTCCCGGCGGGACTAGCCTCCACCGGGGAGCTGTTTTTT. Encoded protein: CASSLVPAGLASTGELFF.

The CDR3 spells CASSTDRPTYEQYF. The CDR3 DNA is TGTGCCAGCAGCACGGACAGGCCAACCTACGAGCAGTACTTC. This chain connects TRBV2 to TRBJ2-7, with 7 bases identical to TRBD1. Germline V gene data show CDR1 as SNHLY and CDR2 as FYNNEI. V was clipped by 6 bases and J by 2 bases; unmatched bases: 7. This CDR3 has 14 amino acids.

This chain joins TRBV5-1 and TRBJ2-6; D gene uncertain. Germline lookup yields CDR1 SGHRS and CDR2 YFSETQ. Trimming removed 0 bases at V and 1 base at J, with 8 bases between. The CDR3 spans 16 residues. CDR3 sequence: CASSLAPGSGANVLTF. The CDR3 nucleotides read TGCGCCAGCAGCTTGGCCCCAGGATCTGGGGCCAACGTCCTGACTTTC.

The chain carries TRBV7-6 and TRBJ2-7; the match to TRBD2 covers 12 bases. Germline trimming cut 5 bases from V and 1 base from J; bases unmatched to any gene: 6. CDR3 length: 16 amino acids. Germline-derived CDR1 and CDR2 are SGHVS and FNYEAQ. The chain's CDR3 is CASSPGLAGPSYEQYF. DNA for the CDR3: TGTGCCAGCAGCCCTGGACTAGCGGGACCTTCCTACGAGCAGTACTTC.

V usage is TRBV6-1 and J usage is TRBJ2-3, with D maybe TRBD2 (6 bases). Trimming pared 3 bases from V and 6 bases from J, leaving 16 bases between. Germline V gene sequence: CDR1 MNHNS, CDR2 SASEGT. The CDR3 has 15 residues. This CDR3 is CASSEGLYNLDTQYF. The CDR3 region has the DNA TGTGCCAGCAGTGAGGGACTCTACAACTTGGATACGCAGTATTTT.

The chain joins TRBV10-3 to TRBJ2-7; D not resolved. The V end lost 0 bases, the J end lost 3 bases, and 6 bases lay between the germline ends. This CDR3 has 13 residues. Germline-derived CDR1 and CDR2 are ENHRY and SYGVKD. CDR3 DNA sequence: TGTGCCATCAGTGAGTCGGCAGACTACGAGCAGTACTTC. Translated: CAISESADYEQYF.

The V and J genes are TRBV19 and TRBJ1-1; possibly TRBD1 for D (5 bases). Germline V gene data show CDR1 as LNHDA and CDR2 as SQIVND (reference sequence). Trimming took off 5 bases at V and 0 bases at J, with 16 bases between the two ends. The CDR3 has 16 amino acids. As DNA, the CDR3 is TGTGCCAGTAGTCGTGGGGGTGGGGTTATGAACACTGAAGCTTTCTTT. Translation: CASSRGGGVMNTEAFF.

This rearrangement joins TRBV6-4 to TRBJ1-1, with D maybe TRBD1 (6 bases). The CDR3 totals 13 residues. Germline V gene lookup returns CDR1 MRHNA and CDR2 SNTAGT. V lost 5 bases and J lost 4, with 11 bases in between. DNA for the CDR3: TGTGCCAGCAGTTTGACAGGCCTCACTGAAGCTTTCTTT. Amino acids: CASSLTGLTEAFF.

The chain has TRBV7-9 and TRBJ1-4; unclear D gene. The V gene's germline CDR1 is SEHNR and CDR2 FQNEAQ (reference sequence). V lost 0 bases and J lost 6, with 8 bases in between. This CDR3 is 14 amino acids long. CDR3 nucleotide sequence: TGTGCCAGCAGCTTAGCAGGGTTCGATGAAAAACTGTTTTTT. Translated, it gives CASSLAGFDEKLFF.

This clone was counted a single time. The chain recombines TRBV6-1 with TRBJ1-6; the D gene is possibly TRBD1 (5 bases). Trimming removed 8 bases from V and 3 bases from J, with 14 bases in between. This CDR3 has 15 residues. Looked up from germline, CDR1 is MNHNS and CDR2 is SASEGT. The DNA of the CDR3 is TGTGCCAGCCCCCCGGACAAGAACTATAATTCACCCCTCCACTTT. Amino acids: CASPPDKNYNSPLHF.

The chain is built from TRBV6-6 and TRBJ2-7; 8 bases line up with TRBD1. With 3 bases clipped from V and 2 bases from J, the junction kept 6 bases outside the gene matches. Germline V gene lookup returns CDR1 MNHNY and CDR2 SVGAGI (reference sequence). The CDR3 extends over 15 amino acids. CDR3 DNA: TGTGCCAGCAGTTATCTACAGGGGGATCCCTACGAGCAGTACTTC. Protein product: CASSYLQGDPYEQYF.

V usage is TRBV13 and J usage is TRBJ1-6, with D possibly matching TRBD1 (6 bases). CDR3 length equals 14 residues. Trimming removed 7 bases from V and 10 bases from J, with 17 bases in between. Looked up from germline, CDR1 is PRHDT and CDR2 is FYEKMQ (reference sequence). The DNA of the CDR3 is TGTGCCAGCACCACACGGCGGGACAACTCACCCCTCCACTTT. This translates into CASTTRRDNSPLHF.

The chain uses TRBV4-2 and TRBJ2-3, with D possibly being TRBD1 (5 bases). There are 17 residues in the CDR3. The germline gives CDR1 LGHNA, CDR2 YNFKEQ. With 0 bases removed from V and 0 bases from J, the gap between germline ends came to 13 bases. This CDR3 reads CASSQEPRGGSTDTQYF. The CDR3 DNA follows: TGTGCCAGCAGCCAAGAACCTAGGGGCGGAAGCACAGATACGCAGTATTTT.

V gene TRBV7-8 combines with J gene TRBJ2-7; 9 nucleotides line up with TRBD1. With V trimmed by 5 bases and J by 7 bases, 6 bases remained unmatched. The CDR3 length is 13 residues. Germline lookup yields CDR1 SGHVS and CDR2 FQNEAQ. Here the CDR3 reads CASSKQGAREQYF. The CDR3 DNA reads TGTGCCAGCAGCAAACAGGGGGCGAGGGAGCAGTACTTC.

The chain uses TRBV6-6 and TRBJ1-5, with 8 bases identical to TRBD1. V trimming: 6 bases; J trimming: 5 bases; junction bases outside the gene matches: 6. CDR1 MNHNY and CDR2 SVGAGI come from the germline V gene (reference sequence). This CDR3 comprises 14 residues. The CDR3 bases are TGTGCCAGCAGGAGGACAGGGTCGGATCAGCCCCAGCATTTT. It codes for CASRRTGSDQPQHF.